These T cell receptor beta chains were read from a single sample in a study of OX40 agonist ivuxolimab in advanced cancers. Sequencing used immunoSEQ multiplex PCR; TCRdb keeps in-frame clones, though not all of them. Of 100,000 to 120,000 clones listed, around 90% were seen once; the top ten hold about 0.28%. Sample: CD4+ or CD8+ T cells sorted from blood, taken in a trial of the OX40 agonist ivuxolimab. The receptors here all came from an adult with an advanced solid tumor such as melanoma, head and neck, liver or kidney cancer. The CDR3 runs from the conserved cysteine through the conserved F or W.

j_gene | v_gene | CDR3aa
TRBJ2-3 | TRBV7-9 | CASSLKQGAGTDTQYF
TRBJ2-7 | TRBV5-6 | CASSFGGEQYF
TRBJ2-7 | TRBV9 | CASSVDSSWSVNEQYF
TRBJ2-2 | TRBV5-6 | CASSQGTGTGELFF
TRBJ2-1 | TRBV30 | CAWGGLAGEGYNEQFF
TRBJ2-1 | TRBV9 | CASSAQSSYNEQFF
TRBJ2-1 | TRBV5-1 | CASSLGRPNEQFF
TRBJ2-2 | TRBV10-3 | CAISDLGQAFTGELFF
TRBJ2-1 | TRBV2 | CASSELLSVGEQFF
TRBJ2-3 | TRBV5-4 | CASRTGISTDTQYF
TRBJ1-6 | TRBV7-9 | CASSFTGANSPLHF